Listed here is a single T cell receptor beta chain. Profiled with immunoSEQ multiplex PCR; TCRdb holds only in-frame clones, not every one. The sample contains 250,000 to 300,000 clones, around 90% of which appear only once. Patients at the Seattle site were enrolled during active infection and followed longitudinally. The data were obtained in a study of blood T cell repertoires in COVID-19. Overall study: T cells, B-cell-depleted T cells, or PBMCs supplied cDNA or gDNA.

The sequence was obtained from a woman aged 60 to 75 with COVID-19, enrolled during active disease. The sample consisted of peripheral blood.

This CDR3 is CATSQGGDVGELFF. In DNA form, the CDR3 reads TGTGCCACCAGTCAAGGGGGGGACGTCGGGGAGCTGTTTTTT. The chain carries TRBV24-1 and TRBJ2-2, with D possibly TRBD2 on 7 matching bases. Trimming took off 6 bases at V and 7 bases at J, with 14 bases between the two ends. The germline CDR1 and CDR2 sequences are KGHDR and SFDVKD. The CDR3 has 14 amino acids.